Below, one T cell receptor (beta chain) is given with its context. Its target is not known. This sample was included in a study of CD8+ T cells in alopecia areata. General observations from the study: Clonality exceeded that of normal scalp in lesional scalp, most notably in alopecia totalis/universalis. TCRs were shared less clearly across patients than in mice, possibly for HLA-related reasons.

cDNA prepared by RNA extraction and subsequent reverse transcription served as the template for sequencing. Sequenced by immunoSEQ multiplex PCR; TCRdb stores in-frame clones only, minus some. The data hold 140,000 to 150,000 clones, with around two thirds observed a single time. Germline CDR1 reads SQVTM; CDR2 reads ANQGSEA. The CDR3 is made up of 13 amino acids. V gave up 4 bases and J gave up 6 bases; unmatched junction bases: 5. The TCR comes from a human donor in good health. Sequenced: CD8+ T cells sorted from blood. The chain employs TRBV29-1 and TRBJ2-1, with 8 bases aligning to TRBD2. CDR3 bases: TGCAGCGTTGGTACCGGGACTAGCAATGAGCAGTTCTTC. Translated, it gives CSVGTGTSNEQFF.